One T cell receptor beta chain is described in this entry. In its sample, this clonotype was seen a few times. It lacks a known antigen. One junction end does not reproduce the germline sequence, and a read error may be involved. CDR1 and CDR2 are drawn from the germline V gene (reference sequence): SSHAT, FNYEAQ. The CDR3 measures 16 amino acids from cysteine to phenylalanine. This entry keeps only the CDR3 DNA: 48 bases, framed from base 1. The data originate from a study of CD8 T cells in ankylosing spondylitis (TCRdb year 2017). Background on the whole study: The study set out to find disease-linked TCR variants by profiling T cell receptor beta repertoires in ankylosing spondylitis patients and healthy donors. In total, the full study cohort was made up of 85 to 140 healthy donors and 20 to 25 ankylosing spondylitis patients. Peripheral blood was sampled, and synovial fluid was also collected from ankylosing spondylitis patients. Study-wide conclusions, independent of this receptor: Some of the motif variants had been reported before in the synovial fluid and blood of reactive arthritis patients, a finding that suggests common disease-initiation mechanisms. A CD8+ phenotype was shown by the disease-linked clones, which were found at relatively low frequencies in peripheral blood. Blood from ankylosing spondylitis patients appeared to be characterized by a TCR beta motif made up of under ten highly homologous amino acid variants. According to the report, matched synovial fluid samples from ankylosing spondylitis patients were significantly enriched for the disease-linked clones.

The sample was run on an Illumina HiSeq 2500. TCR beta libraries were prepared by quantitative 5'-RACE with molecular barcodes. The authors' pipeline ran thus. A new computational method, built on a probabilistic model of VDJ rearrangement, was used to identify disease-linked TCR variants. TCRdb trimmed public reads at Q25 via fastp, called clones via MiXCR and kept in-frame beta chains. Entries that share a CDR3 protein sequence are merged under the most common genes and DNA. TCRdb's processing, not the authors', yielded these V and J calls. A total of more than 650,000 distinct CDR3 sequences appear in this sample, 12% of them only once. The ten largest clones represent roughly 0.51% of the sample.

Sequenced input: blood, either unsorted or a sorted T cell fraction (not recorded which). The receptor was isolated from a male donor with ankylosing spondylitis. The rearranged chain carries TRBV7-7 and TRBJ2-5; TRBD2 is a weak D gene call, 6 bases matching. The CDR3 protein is CASSLGGVRAGETQYF. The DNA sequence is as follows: TGTGCTAGCAGCTTAGGCGGGGTACGCGCGGGAGAGACCCAGTACTTC.